This TCR beta chain was documented in a study of blood T cell repertoires in COVID-19. Background on the study: Both acute and convalescent COVID-19 samples were obtained from the United States, Italy and Spain. Sources were T cells, B-cell-depleted T cells, or PBMCs; the material itself was cDNA or gDNA.

Per the authors' pipeline: Amplification of reference gene primers was used by the study to estimate nucleated cell counts. TCRdb keeps only in-frame clones here, not all; method: immunoSEQ multiplex PCR. V, J and clone size derive from that table, while D and trimming were established from the DNA sequence. The sample lists about 55,000 clones; 90% were seen once. Per germline, CDR1 SGHRS and CDR2 YFSETQ. This CDR3 region has 14 residues. Deletions cut 4 bases from V and 0 bases from J, with 10 bases between. V gene TRBV5-1 combines with J gene TRBJ2-5, with unresolved D. The sequenced material came from peripheral blood. The source is a man older than 75 with acute or convalescent COVID-19. CDR3 DNA sequence: TGCGCCAGCAGCAGAGGCGGCTACCAAGAGACCCAGTACTTC. Amino acid sequence: CASSRGGYQETQYF.